What follows are 18 T cell receptor beta chains derived from one specimen sequenced in a study of T cell responses to AZD1222 COVID-19 vaccine. Method: immunoSEQ multiplex PCR; TCRdb's copy keeps in-frame clones and lacks some. Here the sample spans some 130,000 clones, about nine tenths being singletons. Sequencing was performed on peripheral blood, taken on day 0 of MenACWY control vaccination. The source is an adult in good health.

This clone was picked up a small number of times. The gene calls are TRBV25-1 and TRBJ2-7; D possibly corresponds to TRBD1 (6 bases). V lost 7 bases and J 5 bases, leaving 15 bases between the germline ends. Germline V CDR1 and CDR2: MGHDK, SYGVNS. The CDR3 totals 13 residues. The CDR3 bases are TGTGCCAGCACCGGGACAACTGACAACGAGCAGTACTTC. As protein: CASTGTTDNEQYF.

The chain is built from TRBV2 and TRBJ2-7, with D possibly matching TRBD2 (7 bases). This CDR3 is built from 16 residues. Trimming removed 0 bases at V and 0 bases at J, with 12 bases between. Germline V gene data show CDR1 as SNHLY and CDR2 as FYNNEI. The CDR3 loop is CASSEAGRDNSYEQYF. The DNA for the CDR3 is TGTGCCAGCAGTGAAGCGGGGAGGGACAACTCCTACGAGCAGTACTTC.

The rearrangement uses TRBV10-1 and TRBJ2-7, with 10 bases lining up with TRBD1. The V gene end was trimmed by 7 bases and the J gene end by 3 bases; junction bases not matched to a gene: 9. Germline V CDR1 and CDR2: WNHNN, SYGVQD (reference sequence). The CDR3 has 15 amino acids. Here the CDR3 reads CASTPDRGAYYEQYF. As DNA, the CDR3 is TGCGCCAGCACCCCGGACAGGGGGGCCTACTACGAGCAGTACTTC.

The chain carries TRBV28 and TRBJ1-5, with no clear D. The CDR3 consists of 14 residues. V lost 6 bases and J lost 5, with 14 bases in between. Germline assignment: CDR1 MDHEN and CDR2 SYDVKM. As DNA, the CDR3 is TGTGCCAGCAGCGTCGTGGGGAGGGATCAGCCCCAGCATTTT. This sequence encodes CASSVVGRDQPQHF.

The chain combines TRBV4-2 with TRBJ2-5; D perhaps matches TRBD2 (6 bases). This CDR3 comprises 15 residues. The germline V and J ends were trimmed by 0 bases and 4 bases, with 12 bases remaining between them. CDR1 LGHNA and CDR2 YNFKEQ come from the germline V gene. The CDR3 DNA reads as TGTGCCAGCAGCCAAGATAGCGGTAGGGCAGAGACCCAGTACTTC. The encoded protein is CASSQDSGRAETQYF.

V and J are TRBV29-1 and TRBJ1-2, with D tentatively TRBD1 (6 bases). The germline V and J ends were trimmed by 6 bases and 2 bases, with 13 bases remaining between them. CDR1 and CDR2 from the germline V gene are SQVTM and ANQGSEA. The CDR3 is made up of 13 amino acids. In DNA, the CDR3 is TGCAGCGTAGAGGGGGAGGGAAACTATGGCTACACCTTC. It codes for CSVEGEGNYGYTF.

V gene TRBV27 combines with J gene TRBJ2-7, with TRBD1 matching over 8 bases. This CDR3 spans 14 amino acids. Germline V CDR1 and CDR2: MNHEY, SMNVEV (reference sequence). Trimming took 6 bases from V and 4 from J; bases not matched to a gene: 8. The CDR3 loop reads CASRRQGAEYEQYF. The DNA for the CDR3 is TGTGCCAGCAGACGTCAGGGGGCGGAGTACGAGCAGTACTTC.

This sequence joins TRBV7-8 and TRBJ2-2; D remains unclear. V lost 1 base to trimming and J lost 0 bases, with 6 bases between them. The germline V gene has CDR1 SGHVS and CDR2 FQNEAQ. This CDR3 has 15 amino acids. CDR3 region: CASSLVGANTGELFF. CDR3 nucleotide sequence: TGTGCCAGCAGCTTAGTGGGCGCGAACACCGGGGAGCTGTTTTTT. The whole variable domain, filled in from reference TRBV7-8 and TRBJ2-2, reads GAGVSQSPRYKVAKRGQDVALRCDPISGHVSLFWYQQALGQGPEFLTYFQNEAQLDKSGLPSDRFFAERPEGSVSTLKIQRTQQEDSAVYLCASSLVGANTGELFFGEGSRLTVL.

J is TRBJ2-3 and V is TRBV30, with 7 bases lining up with TRBD1. Germline CDR1 GTSNPN, CDR2 SVGIG (reference sequence). J lost 12 bases, V lost 5 bases, and 5 bases had no gene match. This CDR3 region has 10 residues. CDR3: CAWGQADQYF. In nucleotides, the CDR3 is TGTGCCTGGGGACAGGCCGATCAGTATTTT.

This clone was seen once. This chain links TRBV3-1 (or the pseudogene TRBV3-2) with TRBJ2-7; D is unclear. Germline CDR1 LGHDT, CDR2 YNNKEL (reference sequence). V lost 0 bases and J lost 3, with 12 bases in between. This CDR3 is built from 15 residues. This chain's CDR3 is CASSQDGGGIYEQYF. The CDR3 region has the DNA TGTGCCAGCAGCCAAGATGGCGGCGGAATCTACGAGCAGTACTTC.

The DNA for the CDR3 is TGTGCCAGCATTACCGACAGGGGCAGGGGCTACACCTTC. Translated: CASITDRGRGYTF. The chain couples TRBV28 to TRBJ1-2; 8 nucleotides line up with TRBD1. The length of the CDR3 is 13 residues. Germline V gene sequence: CDR1 MDHEN, CDR2 SYDVKM. V dropped 7 bases and J dropped 8; count of bases not matched to a gene: 9.

In its sample, this clone was seen once. The CDR3 loop reads CASSLYGTLNEKLFF. The CDR3 coding sequence is TGTGCCAGCAGCTTATACGGGACACTTAATGAAAAACTGTTTTTT. The chain employs TRBV7-2 and TRBJ1-4; TRBD1 is a possible D gene (6 bases). V lost 2 bases and J lost 4, with 11 bases in between. Germline V gives CDR1 SGHTA, CDR2 FQGNSA. This CDR3 contains 15 residues.

This clone was counted a few times. V usage is TRBV5-1 and J usage is TRBJ1-3, with 7 bases identical to TRBD1. CDR1 SGHRS and CDR2 YFSETQ come from the germline V gene. Unmatched junction bases numbered 6, after V lost 0 bases and J lost 3 bases. The CDR3 is made up of 16 amino acids. For the CDR3, the DNA is TGCGCCAGCAGCTTGGAAAGGGGGCTGATTGGAAACACCATATATTTT. It is translated as CASSLERGLIGNTIYF.

The CDR3 reads CASSPFSGEQFF. The CDR3 nucleotides are TGTGCCAGCAGCCCATTCTCGGGTGAGCAGTTCTTC. The genes are TRBV9 and TRBJ2-1; no definite D call. Looked up from germline, CDR1 is SGDLS and CDR2 is YYNGEE. The V and J ends lost 4 bases and 9 bases respectively, with 11 bases between them. There are 12 residues in the CDR3.

The J gene is TRBJ2-7, the V gene TRBV25-1, with a weak D call TRBD1 (6 bases). V was shortened by 10 bases and J by 7 bases, with 17 bases between the two germline ends. The CDR3 totals 12 residues. Germline V lookup: CDR1 MGHDK, CDR2 SYGVNS. CDR3 loop: CAIHTGWLEQYF. The CDR3 coding sequence is TGTGCCATCCATACAGGGTGGTTGGAGCAGTACTTC.

V and J are TRBV28 and TRBJ1-2, with a possible D match to TRBD1 (5 bases). Trimming pared 4 bases from V and 7 bases from J, leaving 16 bases between. Germline CDR1 and CDR2: MDHEN and SYDVKM. The CDR3 runs to 14 residues. CDR3 coding DNA: TGTGCCAGCAGTTCCCCGTGGGGGTTCTTTGGCTACACCTTC. It specifies CASSSPWGFFGYTF.

The chain recombines TRBV12-3 or TRBV12-4 with TRBJ1-2; possibly TRBD1 for D (5 bases). The CDR3 is 13 residues long. Trimming took 2 bases from V and 13 from J, leaving 17 bases between them. Here the CDR3 reads CASSLKTASRATF. CDR3 DNA sequence: TGTGCCAGCAGTTTAAAGACAGCATCTAGGGCCACCTTC.

The J gene is TRBJ2-7, the V gene TRBV27; TRBD1 agrees at 8 bases. V gave up 4 bases and J gave up 6 bases; unmatched junction bases: 8. Germline V gene lookup returns CDR1 MNHEY and CDR2 SMNVEV (reference sequence). This CDR3 is built from 14 residues. The CDR3 spells CASSWGQGAREQYF. In nucleotides, the CDR3 is TGTGCCAGCAGTTGGGGGCAGGGGGCGCGCGAGCAGTACTTC.